A single sample is the source of the 21 T cell receptor beta chains below, sequenced in a study of T cells expressing NK-cell markers. TCRdb reprocessed the 5' RACE reads, keeping one entry per CDR3 protein, no DNA. This sample contains about 380,000 distinct CDR3 sequences. The sample consisted of blood T cells: a sorted CD56 or NKG2C T cell subset, CD4+ or CD8+ T cells, or bulk PBMC T cells (not recorded which). All receptors derive from a man aged 18-70 years in good health.

This chain uses TRBV2 with TRBJ2-3; the D call from TCRdb, TRBD2, cannot be confirmed without DNA. Germline loops: CDR1 SNHLY, CDR2 FYNNEI. This CDR3 region has 14 residues. This chain's CDR3 is CASSRSRGPDTQYF.

This chain joins TRBV15 and TRBJ2-1; TCRdb's D call of TRBD1 is untestable without DNA. Germline V gene lookup returns CDR1 LNHNV and CDR2 YYDKDF (reference sequence). The CDR3 sequence is 16 residues long. CDR3 in amino acids: CATRTGGRGGLDEQFF. Full variable domain (rest looked up from reference TRBV15 and TRBJ2-1): DAMVIQNPRYQVTQFGKPVTLSCSQTLNHNVMYWYQQKSSQAPKLLFHYYDKDFNNEADTPDNFQSRRPNTSFCFLDIRSPGLGDTAMYLCATRTGGRGGLDEQFFGPGTRLTVL.

CDR3 loop: CASSLRVQGYNSPLHF. The gene calls are TRBV7-2 and TRBJ1-6; the TCRdb D gene call, TRBD1, has no DNA to confirm it. The germline CDR1 and CDR2 sequences are SGHTA and FQGNSA. The CDR3 length is 16 residues.

The J gene is TRBJ2-7, the V gene TRBV15; TCRdb gives TRBD1 as the D gene, but with no DNA this cannot be confirmed. The CDR3 contains 14 residues. Germline V gives CDR1 LNHNV, CDR2 YYDKDF (reference sequence). Here the CDR3 reads CATSKQGAWNEQYF.

The CDR3 spells CASSRQGSWDTQYF. J is TRBJ2-3 and V is TRBV27; TCRdb's D call of TRBD1 is untestable without DNA. The CDR3 covers 14 residues. CDR1 is MNHEY and CDR2 is SMNVEV in the germline V gene (reference sequence).

V and J are TRBV11-2 and TRBJ2-5; the TCRdb D gene call, TRBD1, has no DNA to confirm it. Per germline, CDR1 SGHAT and CDR2 FQNNGV. This CDR3 region has 14 residues. CDR3 region: CASSQTYWGETQYF.

The V gene is TRBV29-1, the J gene TRBJ2-1; the D call from TCRdb, TRBD1, cannot be confirmed without DNA. CDR3 length: 13 amino acids. CDR1 SQVTM and CDR2 ANQGSEA come from the germline V gene. CDR3 region: CSVWTGGPNEQFF.

The V and J genes are TRBV6-4 and TRBJ2-1; no DNA is available, so the TRBD2 call from TCRdb remains unchecked. Germline CDR1 and CDR2: MRHNA and SNTAGT. This CDR3 is 16 amino acids long. This chain's CDR3 is CASSDRVAGSFNEQFF.

The rearrangement uses TRBV12-3 or TRBV12-4 and TRBJ1-3. There are 14 residues in the CDR3. This CDR3 is CASTLINPGNTIYF.

The chain links TRBV14 to TRBJ2-7; TCRdb proposes TRBD1, but this gene call is untestable without DNA. The CDR3 covers 15 residues. Looked up from germline, CDR1 is SGHDN and CDR2 is FVKESK. The CDR3 is CASSQGRDRVAGQYF. The full variable domain, in which reference TRBV14 and TRBJ2-7 provide the parts outside the CDR3, is EAGVTQFPSHSVIEKGQTVTLRCDPISGHDNLYWYRRVMGKEIKFLLHFVKESKQDESGMPNNRFLAERTGGTYSTLKVQPAELEDSGVYFCASSQGRDRVAGQYFGPGTRLTVT.

The V and J genes are TRBV7-3 and TRBJ1-1; the D call from TCRdb, TRBD1, cannot be confirmed without DNA. The length of the CDR3 is 12 residues. CDR1 is SGHTA, CDR2 FQGTGA, per germline. The CDR3 spells CASSAPGGGAFF.

The chain has TRBV10-3 and TRBJ2-1; TCRdb picks TRBD2, but there is no DNA to check that call. The CDR3 runs to 14 residues. Germline lookup yields CDR1 ENHRY and CDR2 SYGVKD. CDR3 loop: CAISTLAGSNEQFF.

The chain is built from TRBV20-1 and TRBJ2-1; TCRdb gives TRBD1 as the D gene, but with no DNA this cannot be confirmed. Germline values: CDR1 DFQATT, CDR2 SNEGSKA (reference sequence). CDR3 length equals 17 residues. The CDR3 region is CSARGKGSGNLYNEQFF.

The rearrangement links TRBV12-3 or TRBV12-4 to TRBJ1-2. The CDR3 has 13 residues. CDR3: CASSMALGYGYTF.

V and J are TRBV20-1 and TRBJ2-7; TCRdb calls TRBD1, which cannot be checked without DNA. Germline CDR1 DFQATT, CDR2 SNEGSKA (reference sequence). The CDR3 sequence is 15 residues long. Here the CDR3 reads CSARGNRGARSEQYF.

V gene TRBV3-1 combines with J gene TRBJ2-5; the D gene TCRdb calls, TRBD2, cannot be checked with no DNA. The germline gives CDR1 LGHDT, CDR2 YNNKEL (reference sequence). The CDR3 runs to 16 residues. The CDR3 protein is CASSQDSGGAQETQYF.

The chain is built from TRBV6-1 and TRBJ2-2; TCRdb returns TRBD1, unconfirmable since there is no DNA. The CDR3 has 15 residues. The germline V gene has CDR1 MNHNS and CDR2 SASEGT. The CDR3 region is CASSRTGLNTGELFF.

The rearrangement uses TRBV6-1 and TRBJ1-1; TCRdb's D call of TRBD1 is untestable without DNA. The CDR3 loop spans 14 amino acids. The V gene's germline CDR1 is MNHNS and CDR2 SASEGT. The CDR3 protein is CASSLDRVKSEAFF.

This rearrangement joins TRBV7-9 to TRBJ1-2; TCRdb selects TRBD1, and the lack of DNA leaves this call unchecked. Germline values: CDR1 SEHNR, CDR2 FQNEAQ (reference sequence). CDR3 size: 15 residues. This CDR3 is CASSLGGTVSYGYTF.

The genes are TRBV18 and TRBJ2-2; the D gene TCRdb calls, TRBD1, cannot be checked with no DNA. In germline, CDR1 is KGHSH, CDR2 LQKENI. There are 16 residues in the CDR3. CDR3 in amino acids: CASSRQPTPYTGELFF.

The J gene is TRBJ1-2, the V gene TRBV27; absent DNA, TCRdb's TRBD1 call cannot be checked. CDR3 length equals 14 residues. Germline V gene lookup returns CDR1 MNHEY and CDR2 SMNVEV (reference sequence). CDR3 region: CASSPRTGLSGYTF.